The 13 T cell receptor beta chains presented below share a single source sample, sequenced in a study of control samples from healthy donors and cancer patients. Profiling relied on immunoSEQ multiplex PCR, and the TCRdb table lists in-frame clones only, not all of them. The table lists 120,000 to 150,000 clones, just under 95% of them singletons. Specimen: blood. The receptors derive from a man aged 30 to 39 in good health.

The genes are TRBV18 and TRBJ1-1, with D maybe TRBD1 (6 bases). This CDR3 is 15 amino acids long. The ends were cut back, 3 bases at V and 1 base at J, with 12 bases in the middle. Germline V gene data show CDR1 as KGHSH and CDR2 as LQKENI. The CDR3 reads CASSPTGARNTEAFF. CDR3 bases: TGTGCCAGCTCACCGACAGGTGCGAGGAACACTGAAGCTTTCTTT. The full variable domain, in which reference TRBV18 and TRBJ1-1 provide the parts outside the CDR3, is NAGVMQNPRHLVRRRGQEARLRCSPMKGHSHVYWYRQLPEEGLKFMVYLQKENIIDESGMPKERFSAEFPKEGPSILRIQQVVRGDSAAYFCASSPTGARNTEAFFGQGTRLTVV.

This chain connects TRBV20-1 to TRBJ1-4; possible D gene TRBD1, 5 bases. CDR1 is DFQATT and CDR2 is SNEGSKA in the germline V gene (reference sequence). This CDR3 has 14 residues. Trimming cost V 3 bases and J 4 bases, with 12 bases left between them. CDR3 loop: CSASPGHLNEKLFF. DNA for the CDR3: TGCAGTGCTAGTCCAGGACACCTTAATGAAAAACTGTTTTTT.

The DNA for the CDR3 is TGTGCCAGCAATTTCCCGGGACAGGGGTTGAGGTATGGCTACACCTTC. It specifies CASNFPGQGLRYGYTF. The gene calls are TRBV2 and TRBJ1-2, with 10 bases aligning to TRBD1. The ends lost 7 bases at V and 5 bases at J; junction bases unmatched: 13. Germline assignment: CDR1 SNHLY and CDR2 FYNNEI. The CDR3 is 16 residues long.

The chain joins TRBV7-2 to TRBJ2-7; D gene uncertain. The CDR3 runs to 15 residues. CDR1 and CDR2 from the germline V gene are SGHTA and FQGNSA. V gave up 1 base and J gave up 1 base, with 11 bases separating them. The CDR3 region has the DNA TGTGCCAGCAGCTTAGGGTTTGGGGTTTCCTACGAGCAGTACTTC. Encoded protein: CASSLGFGVSYEQYF.

V is TRBV14 and J is TRBJ2-7; TRBD1 or TRBD2 may be the D gene (5 bases each). The V end lost 1 base, the J end lost 6 bases, and 7 bases lay between the germline ends. This CDR3 has 12 amino acids. The germline V gene has CDR1 SGHDN and CDR2 FVKESK. The CDR3 here is CASSQAGAEQYF. CDR3 nucleotides: TGTGCCAGCAGCCAAGCCGGGGCCGAGCAGTACTTC.

The chain links TRBV15 to TRBJ1-2, with 7 bases matching TRBD1. The germline CDR1 and CDR2 sequences are LNHNV and YYDKDF (reference sequence). Germline trimming cut 7 bases from V and 4 bases from J; bases unmatched to any gene: 9. The CDR3 length is 14 residues. The CDR3 sequence: CATTSSGTAYGYTF. Here the CDR3 DNA reads TGTGCCACCACAAGTTCCGGGACAGCCTATGGCTACACCTTC.

V gene TRBV15 combines with J gene TRBJ1-1; D not certain. Trimming took off 1 base at V and 2 bases at J, with 11 bases between the two ends. Germline assignment: CDR1 LNHNV and CDR2 YYDKDF (reference sequence). This CDR3 has 15 residues. The chain's CDR3 is CATSRGTARNTEAFF. The CDR3 DNA reads TGTGCCACCAGCAGAGGGACGGCCCGAAACACTGAAGCTTTCTTT.

J is TRBJ2-7 and V is TRBV7-9; TRBD1 aligns across 10 bases. The trim removed 3 bases at V and 3 bases at J, leaving 2 bases unmatched. The CDR3 sequence is 14 residues long. Per germline, CDR1 SEHNR and CDR2 FQNEAQ (reference sequence). The CDR3 sequence is CASSFRDRGYEQYF. CDR3 bases: TGTGCCAGCAGCTTCCGGGACAGGGGCTACGAGCAGTACTTC.

The chain has TRBV24-1 and TRBJ2-6; D is uncertain. The CDR3 totals 15 residues. V lost 1 base to trimming and J lost 0 bases, with 3 bases between them. CDR1 KGHDR and CDR2 SFDVKD come from the germline V gene. CDR3 coding DNA: TGTGCCACCAGTGATTTTGTCTCTGGGGCCAACGTCCTGACTTTC. Protein product: CATSDFVSGANVLTF.

This rearrangement joins TRBV10-3 to TRBJ2-7; weak D call: TRBD2 (5 bases). The germline gives CDR1 ENHRY, CDR2 SYGVKD. This CDR3 region has 13 residues. V lost 6 bases and J lost 0, with 9 bases in between. CDR3 DNA: TGTGCCATCAGGGGAGACATCTCCTACGAGCAGTACTTC. The encoded protein is CAIRGDISYEQYF.

The chain has TRBV28 and TRBJ1-5; D might be TRBD1 (5 bases). The V end was cut by 5 bases, the J end by 3 bases, with 11 bases between. Germline CDR1 and CDR2: MDHEN and SYDVKM. The CDR3 is 14 residues long. The CDR3 sequence: CASSGNRNNQPQHF. The DNA for the CDR3 is TGTGCCAGCAGTGGGAACAGGAACAATCAGCCCCAGCATTTT.

The rearrangement links TRBV27 to TRBJ1-2; D call uncertain. CDR3 length equals 14 residues. Germline CDR1 reads MNHEY; CDR2 reads SMNVEV (reference sequence). V was clipped by 2 bases and J by 2 bases, with 9 bases between them. CDR3 amino acids: CASSLAPGNYGYTF. The CDR3 region has the DNA TGTGCCAGCAGTTTAGCCCCGGGAAACTATGGCTACACCTTC.

This clone was seen only once. The chain has TRBV5-6 and TRBJ2-4, with 10 bases matching TRBD2. This CDR3 contains 15 residues. Germline CDR1 and CDR2: SGHDT and YYEEEE. V dropped 5 bases and J dropped 8; count of bases not matched to a gene: 10. CDR3 loop: CASRTGLARGDIQYF. CDR3 DNA sequence: TGTGCCAGCAGAACGGGACTAGCGCGTGGCGACATTCAGTACTTC.